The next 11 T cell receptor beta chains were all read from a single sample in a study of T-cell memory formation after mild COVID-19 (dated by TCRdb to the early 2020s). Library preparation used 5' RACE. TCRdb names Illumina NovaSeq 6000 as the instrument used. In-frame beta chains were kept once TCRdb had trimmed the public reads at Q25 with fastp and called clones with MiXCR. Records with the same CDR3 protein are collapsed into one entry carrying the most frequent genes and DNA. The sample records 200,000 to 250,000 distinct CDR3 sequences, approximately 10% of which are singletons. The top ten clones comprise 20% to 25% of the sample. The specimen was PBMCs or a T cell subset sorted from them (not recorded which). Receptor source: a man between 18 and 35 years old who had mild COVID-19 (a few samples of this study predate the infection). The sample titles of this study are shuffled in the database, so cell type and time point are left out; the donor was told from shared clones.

DNA for the CDR3: TGCGCCAGCAGCTTGGCCGGGCATACCGGGGAGCTGTTTTTT. Residues: CASSLAGHTGELFF. The chain links TRBV5-1 to TRBJ2-2, with D hard to call. This CDR3 is built from 14 residues. CDR1 SGHRS and CDR2 YFSETQ come from the germline V gene. V was pared by 0 bases and J by 5 bases, with 8 bases between.

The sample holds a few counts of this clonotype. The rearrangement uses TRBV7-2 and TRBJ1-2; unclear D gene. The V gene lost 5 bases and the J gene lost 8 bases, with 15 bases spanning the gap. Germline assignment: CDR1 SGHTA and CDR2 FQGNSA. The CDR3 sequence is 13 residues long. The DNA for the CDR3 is TGTGCCAGCAGCGCTGGGAGGGTTGGAGGCTACACCTTC. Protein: CASSAGRVGGYTF. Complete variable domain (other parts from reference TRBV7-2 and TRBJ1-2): GAGVSQSPSNKVTEKGKDVELRCDPISGHTALYWYRQSLGQGLEFLIYFQGNSAPDKSGLPSDRFSAERTGGSVSTLTIQRTQQEDSAVYLCASSAGRVGGYTFGSGTRLTVV.

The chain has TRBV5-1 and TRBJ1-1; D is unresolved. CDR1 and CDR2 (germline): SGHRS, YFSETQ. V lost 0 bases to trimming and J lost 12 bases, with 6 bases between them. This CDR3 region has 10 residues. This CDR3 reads CASSLERPFF. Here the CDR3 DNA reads TGCGCCAGCAGCTTGGAGAGACCTTTCTTT. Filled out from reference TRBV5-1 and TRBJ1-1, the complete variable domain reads KAGVTQTPRYLIKTRGQQVTLSCSPISGHRSVSWYQQTPGQGLQFLFEYFSETQRNKGNFPGRFSGRQFSNSRSEMNVSTLELGDSALYLCASSLERPFFGQGTRLTVV.

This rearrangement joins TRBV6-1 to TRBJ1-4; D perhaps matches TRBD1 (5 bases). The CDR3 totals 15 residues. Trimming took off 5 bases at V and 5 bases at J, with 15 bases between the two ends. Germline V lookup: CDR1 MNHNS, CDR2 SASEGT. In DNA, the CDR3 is TGTGCCAGCAGTCTCCATGGGGGGAGGAATGAAAAACTGTTTTTT. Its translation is CASSLHGGRNEKLFF.

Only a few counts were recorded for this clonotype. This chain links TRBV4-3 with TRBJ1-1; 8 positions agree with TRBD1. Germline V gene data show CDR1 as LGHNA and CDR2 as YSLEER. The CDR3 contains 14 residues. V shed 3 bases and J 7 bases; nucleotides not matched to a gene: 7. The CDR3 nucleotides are TGCGCCAGCAGCCAGTCGCAGGGGGCAGTTGAAGCTTTCTTT. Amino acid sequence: CASSQSQGAVEAFF.

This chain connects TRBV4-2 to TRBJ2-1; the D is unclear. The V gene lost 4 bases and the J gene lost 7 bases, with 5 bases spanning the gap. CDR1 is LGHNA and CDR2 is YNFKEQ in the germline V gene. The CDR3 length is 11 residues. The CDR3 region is CASSRQNEQFF. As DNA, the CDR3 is TGTGCCAGCAGCCGCCAGAATGAGCAGTTCTTC.

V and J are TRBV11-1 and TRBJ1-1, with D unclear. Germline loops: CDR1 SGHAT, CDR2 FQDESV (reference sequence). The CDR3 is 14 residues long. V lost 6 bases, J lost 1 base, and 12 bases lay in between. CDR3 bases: TGTGCCAGCAGTTATCGCCCACAGAACACTGAAGCTTTCTTT. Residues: CASSYRPQNTEAFF.

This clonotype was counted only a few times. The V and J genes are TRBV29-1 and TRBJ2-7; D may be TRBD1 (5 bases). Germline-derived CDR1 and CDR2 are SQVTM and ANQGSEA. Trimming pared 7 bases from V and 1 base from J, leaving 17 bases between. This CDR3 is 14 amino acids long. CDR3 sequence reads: CSALDVAGSYEQYF. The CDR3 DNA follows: TGCAGCGCCCTTGATGTGGCAGGGTCCTACGAGCAGTACTTC.

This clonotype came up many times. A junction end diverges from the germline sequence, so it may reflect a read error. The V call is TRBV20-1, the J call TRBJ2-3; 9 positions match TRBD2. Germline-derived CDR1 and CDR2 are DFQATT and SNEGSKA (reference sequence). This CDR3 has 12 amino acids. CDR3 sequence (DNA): TGCAGTGCTAGAGTTCATAGACTAGCGGAATTTTTT. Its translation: CSARVHRLAEFF.

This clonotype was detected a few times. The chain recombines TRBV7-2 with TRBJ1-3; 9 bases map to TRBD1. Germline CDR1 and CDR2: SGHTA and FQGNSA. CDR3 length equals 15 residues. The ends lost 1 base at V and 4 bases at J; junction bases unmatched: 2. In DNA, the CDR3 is TGTGCCAGCAGCTTAGTCGGGACAGGGGGAAACACCATATATTTT. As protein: CASSLVGTGGNTIYF.

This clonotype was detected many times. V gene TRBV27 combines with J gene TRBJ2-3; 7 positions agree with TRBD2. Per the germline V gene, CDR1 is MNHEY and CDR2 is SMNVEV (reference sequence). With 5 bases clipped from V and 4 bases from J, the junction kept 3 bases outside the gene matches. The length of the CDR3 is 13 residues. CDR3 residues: CASSLTSADTQYF. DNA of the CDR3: TGTGCCAGCAGTCTCACTAGCGCAGATACGCAGTATTTT.